This T cell receptor beta chain was found in a study of PD-1 blockade in classical Hodgkin lymphoma. Overall study results and limits: A reduction in baseline TCR diversity was reportedly seen in newly diagnosed patients relative to healthy donors. Patients who responded completely had about the same baseline diversity as newly diagnosed patients.

Assay: immunoSEQ multiplex PCR; the TCRdb copy retains only in-frame clones and omits some. The sample lists about 72,000 clones, about 92% seen once, with about 8% in the top ten. A remark on this clone: What it binds is not known.

V lost 3 bases and J 0 bases, leaving 9 bases between the germline ends. CDR3 size: 15 residues. Germline V lookup: CDR1 MNHEY, CDR2 SMNVEV (reference sequence). Exposure to brentuximab vedotin varied, and each patient had relapsed following autologous stem cell transplantation. Complete response, partial response or progressive disease made up the best responses. The sequenced sample was peripheral blood mononuclear cells (PBMCs), obtained at baseline. The receptor's source is a human donor with classical Hodgkin lymphoma. V gene TRBV27 combines with J gene TRBJ1-5, with D unresolved. The CDR3 bases are TGTGCCAGCAGTTTGATGGGGAATAGCAATCAGCCCCAGCATTTT. Its translation: CASSLMGNSNQPQHF.